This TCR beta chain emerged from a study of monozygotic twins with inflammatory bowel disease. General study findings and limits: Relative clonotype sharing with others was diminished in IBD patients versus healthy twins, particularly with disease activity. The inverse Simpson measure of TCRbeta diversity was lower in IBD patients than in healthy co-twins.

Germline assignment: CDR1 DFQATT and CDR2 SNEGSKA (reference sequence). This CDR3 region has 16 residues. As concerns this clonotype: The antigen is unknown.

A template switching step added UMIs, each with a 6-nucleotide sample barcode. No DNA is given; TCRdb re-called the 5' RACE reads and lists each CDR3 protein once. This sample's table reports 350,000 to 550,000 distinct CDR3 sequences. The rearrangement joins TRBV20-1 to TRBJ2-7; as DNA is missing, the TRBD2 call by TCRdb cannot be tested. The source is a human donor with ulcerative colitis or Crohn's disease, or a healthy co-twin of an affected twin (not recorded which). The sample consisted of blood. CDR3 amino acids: CSAREPLAGGSYEQYF.